Below, 6 T cell receptor beta chains from the same sample are listed, as sequenced in a study of immune heterogeneity within non-small cell lung tumors. TCR beta CDR3 regions came from multiplex PCR with 32 forward V and 13 reverse J primers. One entry per CDR3 protein, called by TCRdb with MiXCR from the multiplex PCR reads. The repertoire holds approximately 3,000 distinct CDR3 sequences, with 25% to 30% as singletons. Bulk tumor genomic DNA (approximately 640 ng per sample) served as template. During surgery, each primary tumor gave multiple biopsies spaced as far apart as possible. Enrolled patients presented with newly diagnosed, previously untreated non-small cell lung cancer and underwent curative surgery. The sample taken for sequencing was lung tumor tissue. These receptors came from a man in his 60s with non-small cell lung cancer.

The gene calls are TRBV5-1 and TRBJ2-3; D is ambiguous. Germline CDR1 reads SGHRS; CDR2 reads YFSETQ. V was shortened by 1 base and J by 2 bases, with 5 bases between the two germline ends. CDR3 size: 13 residues. Written as DNA, the CDR3 is TGCGCCAGCAGCTTGCTGCCCACAGATACGCAGTATTTT. Its translation: CASSLLPTDTQYF.

This clonotype was observed a handful of times. The rearrangement uses TRBV20-1 and TRBJ2-7; 10 bases map to TRBD2. Germline V gives CDR1 DFQATT, CDR2 SNEGSKA (reference sequence). The junction had 6 bases not matched to a gene; V was cut back by 0 bases and J by 4 bases. The CDR3 extends over 15 amino acids. CDR3 sequence: CSARDQAAGGYEQYF. The DNA of the CDR3 is TGCAGTGCTAGAGATCAGGCAGCGGGAGGGTACGAGCAGTACTTC.

As for this clonotype: A much bigger clone sits one base away, suggesting this may be a read error. The V gene is TRBV20-1, the J gene TRBJ2-7, with 11 nucleotides matching TRBD1. The J segment lost 3 bases and the V segment lost 3 bases, leaving 13 bases of the junction unmatched. The CDR3 is 17 residues long. Germline V gives CDR1 DFQATT, CDR2 SNEGSKA (reference sequence). The CDR3 nucleotides are TGCAGTGCTAGGGACAGGGGGCAATCATACGGAAACTACGAGCAGTACTTC. Its protein product is CSARDRGQSYGNYEQYF.

Worth noting for this clonotype: A read error may explain this, as a much larger clone is one base away. V and J are TRBV20-1 and TRBJ1-1, with 9 nucleotides matching TRBD1. The CDR3 is 12 amino acids. Germline loops: CDR1 DFQATT, CDR2 SNEGSKA (reference sequence). Trimming cost V 7 bases and J 5 bases; bases outside gene matches: 5. CDR3 residues: CSGGQGETEAFF. The DNA for the CDR3 is TGCAGTGGGGGACAGGGTGAGACTGAAGCTTTCTTT.

With respect to this clonotype: This may be a read error, as it is one base from a much larger clone. This CDR3 fails to terminate in the conserved phenylalanine or tryptophan, so it likely reflects a read error. V is TRBV20-1 and J is TRBJ2-1; D is possibly TRBD1 (5 bases). Germline assignment: CDR1 DFQATT and CDR2 SNEGSKA (reference sequence). The V end lost 5 bases, the J end lost 8 bases, and 10 bases lay between the germline ends. The CDR3 covers 11 residues. The CDR3 nucleotides read TGCAGTGCTCCCTGGGGCTATGAGCAGTTCTCC. Protein sequence: CSAPWGYEQFS.

V gene TRBV6-1 combines with J gene TRBJ2-7, with D possibly TRBD1 on 7 matching bases. Trimming removed 7 bases from V and 5 bases from J, with 21 bases in between. CDR3 length: 15 amino acids. The germline V gene has CDR1 MNHNS and CDR2 SASEGT. The CDR3 region has the DNA TGTGCCAGCAAAGATTCGGCGGGACAGTTTGACGAGCAGTACTTC. Its translation: CASKDSAGQFDEQYF.